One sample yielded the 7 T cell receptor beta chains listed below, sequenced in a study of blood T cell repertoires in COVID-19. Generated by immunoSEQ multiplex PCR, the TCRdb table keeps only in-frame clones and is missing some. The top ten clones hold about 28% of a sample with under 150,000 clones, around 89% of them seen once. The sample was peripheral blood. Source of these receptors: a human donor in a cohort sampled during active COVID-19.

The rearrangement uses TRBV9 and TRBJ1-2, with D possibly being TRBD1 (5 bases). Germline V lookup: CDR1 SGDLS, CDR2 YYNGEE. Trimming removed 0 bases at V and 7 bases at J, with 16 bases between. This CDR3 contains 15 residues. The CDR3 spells CASSVGGAPGGGYTF. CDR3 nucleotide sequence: TGTGCCAGCAGCGTAGGCGGGGCACCCGGGGGTGGCTACACCTTC.

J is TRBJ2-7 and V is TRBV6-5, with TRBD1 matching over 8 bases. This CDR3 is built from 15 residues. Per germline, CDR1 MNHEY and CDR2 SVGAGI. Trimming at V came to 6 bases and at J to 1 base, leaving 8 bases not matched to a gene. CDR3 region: CASRVGQGPSYEQYF. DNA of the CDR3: TGTGCCAGCAGGGTCGGACAGGGCCCTTCCTACGAGCAGTACTTC.

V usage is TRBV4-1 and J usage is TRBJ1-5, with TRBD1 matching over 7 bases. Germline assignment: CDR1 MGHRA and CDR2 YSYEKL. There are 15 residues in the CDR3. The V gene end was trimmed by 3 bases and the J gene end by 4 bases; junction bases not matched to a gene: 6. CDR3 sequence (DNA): TGCGCCAGCAGCCACTGGGACAGCCCAAATCAGCCCCAGCATTTT. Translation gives CASSHWDSPNQPQHF.

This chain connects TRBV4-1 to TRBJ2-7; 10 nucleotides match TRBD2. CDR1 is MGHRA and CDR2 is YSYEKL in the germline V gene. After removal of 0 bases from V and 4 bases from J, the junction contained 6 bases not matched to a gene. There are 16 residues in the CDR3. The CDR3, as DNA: TGCGCCAGCAGCCAAGATCAAGCGGGGGGGAGGTACGAGCAGTACTTC. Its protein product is CASSQDQAGGRYEQYF.

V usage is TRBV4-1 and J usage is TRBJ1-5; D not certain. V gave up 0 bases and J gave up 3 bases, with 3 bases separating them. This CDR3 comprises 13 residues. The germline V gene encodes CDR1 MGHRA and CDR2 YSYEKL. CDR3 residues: CASSQEANQPQHF. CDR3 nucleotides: TGCGCCAGCAGCCAAGAGGCCAATCAGCCCCAGCATTTT.

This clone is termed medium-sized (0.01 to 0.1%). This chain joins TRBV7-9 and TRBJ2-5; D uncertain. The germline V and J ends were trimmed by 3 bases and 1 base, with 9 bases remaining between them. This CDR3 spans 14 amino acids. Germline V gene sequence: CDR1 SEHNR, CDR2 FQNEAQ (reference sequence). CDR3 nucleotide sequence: TGTGCCAGCAGCTTTGTTGGGCTCCAAGAGACCCAGTACTTC. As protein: CASSFVGLQETQYF.

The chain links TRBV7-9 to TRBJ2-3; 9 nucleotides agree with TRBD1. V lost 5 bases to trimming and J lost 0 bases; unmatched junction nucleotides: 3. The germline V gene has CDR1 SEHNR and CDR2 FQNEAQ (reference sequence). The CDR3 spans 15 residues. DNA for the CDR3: TGTGCCAGCAGCCATGGGACAGGGAGCACAGATACGCAGTATTTT. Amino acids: CASSHGTGSTDTQYF.